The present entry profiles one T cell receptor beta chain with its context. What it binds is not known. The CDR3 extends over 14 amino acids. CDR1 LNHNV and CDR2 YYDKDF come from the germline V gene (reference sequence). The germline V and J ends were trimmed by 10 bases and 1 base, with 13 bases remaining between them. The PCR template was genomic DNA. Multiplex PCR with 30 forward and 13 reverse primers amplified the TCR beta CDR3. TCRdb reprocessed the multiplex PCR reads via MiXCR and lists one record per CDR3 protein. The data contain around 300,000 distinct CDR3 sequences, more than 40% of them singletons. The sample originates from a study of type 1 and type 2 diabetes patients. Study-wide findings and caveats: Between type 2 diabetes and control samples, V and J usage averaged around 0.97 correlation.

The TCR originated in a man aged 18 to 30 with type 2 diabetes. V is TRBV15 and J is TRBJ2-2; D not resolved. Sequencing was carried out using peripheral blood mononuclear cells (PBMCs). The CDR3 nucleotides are TGTGCCAGTAGTAAGGCGGTGAACACCGGGGAGCTGTTTTTT. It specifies CASSKAVNTGELFF.